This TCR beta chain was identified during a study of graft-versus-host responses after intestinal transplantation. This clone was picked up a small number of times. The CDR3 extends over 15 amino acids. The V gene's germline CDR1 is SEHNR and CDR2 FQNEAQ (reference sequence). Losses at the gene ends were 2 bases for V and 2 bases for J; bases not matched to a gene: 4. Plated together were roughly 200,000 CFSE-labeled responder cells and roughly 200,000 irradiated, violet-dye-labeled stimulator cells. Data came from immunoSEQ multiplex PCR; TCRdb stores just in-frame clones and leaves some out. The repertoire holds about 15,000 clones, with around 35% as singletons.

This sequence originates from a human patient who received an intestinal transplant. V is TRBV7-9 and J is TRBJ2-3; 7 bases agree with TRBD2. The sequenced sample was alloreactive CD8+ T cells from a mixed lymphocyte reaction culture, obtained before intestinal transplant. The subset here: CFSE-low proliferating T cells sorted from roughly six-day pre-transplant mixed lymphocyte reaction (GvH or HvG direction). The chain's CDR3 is CASSLTSVDTDTQYF. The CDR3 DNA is TGTGCCAGCAGCTTAACTAGCGTCGACACAGATACGCAGTATTTT.